This T cell receptor (beta chain) was sequenced during a study of blood T cell repertoires in COVID-19. Repertoires were generated with immunoSEQ multiplex PCR, while TCRdb's copy carries only in-frame clones and drops some. This table has over 70,000 clones, roughly nine tenths appearing once. Losses at the gene ends were 0 bases for V and 1 base for J; bases not matched to a gene: 0. In germline, CDR1 is SGHDT, CDR2 YYEEEE. CDR3 length: 16 residues. This clonotype originated in a man between 45 and 60 years old with COVID-19, enrolled during active disease. The source material was peripheral blood. This chain connects TRBV5-6 to TRBJ1-6; 8 bases are shared with TRBD1. This CDR3 reads CASSLGQGSYNSPLHF. CDR3 coding DNA: TGTGCCAGCAGCTTGGGACAGGGGTCCTATAATTCACCCCTCCACTTT.